This TCR beta chain was sequenced during a study of multiple sclerosis patients with progressive multifocal leukoencephalopathy. Study-wide points: In most PML patients, TRB repertoires appeared less diverse by entropy.

CDR3 size: 15 residues. Germline V gene data show CDR1 as SGHKS and CDR2 as YYEKEE (reference sequence). V was shortened by 4 bases and J by 2 bases, with 13 bases between the two germline ends. Repertoires were generated with immunoSEQ multiplex PCR, while TCRdb's copy carries only in-frame clones and drops some. This table holds roughly 31,000 clones, approximately 90% found once. Documented time point: before natalizumab initiation. This clone was seen a few times. Its antigen is not known. Sequenced sample: PBMCs. The receptor comes from a human donor with multiple sclerosis. The chain joins TRBV5-5 to TRBJ2-1; D is unclear. This CDR3 is CASSPGSLPYNEQFF. The CDR3 coding sequence is TGTGCCAGCAGCCCTGGATCGTTACCCTACAATGAGCAGTTCTTC. The variable domain in full, completed from reference TRBV5-5 and TRBJ2-1, reads DAGVTQSPTHLIKTRGQQVTLRCSPISGHKSVSWYQQVLGQGPQFIFQYYEKEERGRGNFPDRFSARQFPNYSSELNVNALLLGDSALYLCASSPGSLPYNEQFFGPGTRLTVL.